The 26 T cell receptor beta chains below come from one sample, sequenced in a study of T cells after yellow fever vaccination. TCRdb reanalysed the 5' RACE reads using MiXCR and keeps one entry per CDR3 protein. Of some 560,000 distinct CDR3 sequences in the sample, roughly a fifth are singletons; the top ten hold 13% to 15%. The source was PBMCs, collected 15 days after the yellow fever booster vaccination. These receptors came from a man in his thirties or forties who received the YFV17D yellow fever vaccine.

This CDR3 reads CSARLAAYEQYF. The CDR3 DNA follows: TGCAGTGCTAGACTTGCGGCCTACGAGCAGTACTTC. The V and J genes are TRBV20-1 and TRBJ2-7; D gene uncertain. The germline V gene has CDR1 DFQATT and CDR2 SNEGSKA (reference sequence). There are 12 residues in the CDR3. V lost 2 bases and J 2 bases, leaving 7 bases between the germline ends.

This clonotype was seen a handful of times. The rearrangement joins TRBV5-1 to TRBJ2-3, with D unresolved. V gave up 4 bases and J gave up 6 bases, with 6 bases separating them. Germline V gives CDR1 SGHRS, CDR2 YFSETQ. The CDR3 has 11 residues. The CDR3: CASSRKDTQYF. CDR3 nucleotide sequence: TGCGCCAGCAGCCGGAAGGATACGCAGTATTTT.

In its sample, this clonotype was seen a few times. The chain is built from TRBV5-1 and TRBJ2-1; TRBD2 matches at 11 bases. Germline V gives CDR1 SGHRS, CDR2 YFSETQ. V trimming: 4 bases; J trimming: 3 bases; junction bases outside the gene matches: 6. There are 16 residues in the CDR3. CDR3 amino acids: CASSAGGTSGYNEQFF. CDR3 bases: TGCGCCAGCAGCGCCGGTGGGACTAGCGGCTACAATGAGCAGTTCTTC.

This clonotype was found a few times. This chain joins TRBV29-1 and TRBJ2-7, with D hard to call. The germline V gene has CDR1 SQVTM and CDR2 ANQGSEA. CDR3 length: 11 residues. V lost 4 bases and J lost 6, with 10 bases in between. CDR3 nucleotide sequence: TGCAGCGTTGTAATTCATCGCGAGCAGTACTTC. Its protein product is CSVVIHREQYF.

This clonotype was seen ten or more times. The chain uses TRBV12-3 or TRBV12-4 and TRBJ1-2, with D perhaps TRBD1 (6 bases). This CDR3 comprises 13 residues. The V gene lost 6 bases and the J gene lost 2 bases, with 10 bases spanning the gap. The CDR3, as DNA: TGTGCCAGCAGCCTACAGGGCAACTATGGCTACACCTTC. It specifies CASSLQGNYGYTF.

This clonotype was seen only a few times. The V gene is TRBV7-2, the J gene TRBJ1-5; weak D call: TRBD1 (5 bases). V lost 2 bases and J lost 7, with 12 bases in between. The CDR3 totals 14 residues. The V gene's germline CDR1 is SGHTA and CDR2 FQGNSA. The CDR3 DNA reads TGTGCCAGCAGCTTACGGGGGGTTGAGCAGCCCCAGCATTTT. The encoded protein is CASSLRGVEQPQHF.

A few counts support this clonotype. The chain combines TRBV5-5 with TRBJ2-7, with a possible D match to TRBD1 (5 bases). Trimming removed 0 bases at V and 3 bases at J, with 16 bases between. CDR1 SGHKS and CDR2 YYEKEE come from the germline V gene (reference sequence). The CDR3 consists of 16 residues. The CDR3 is CASSLGWAGQIYEQYF. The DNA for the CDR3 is TGTGCCAGCAGCTTGGGATGGGCAGGGCAGATCTACGAGCAGTACTTC.

CDR3 residues: CASRGFGTSGRAYEQFF. CDR3 DNA: TGTGCCAGCAGGGGGTTCGGAACTAGCGGGAGGGCCTATGAGCAGTTCTTC. The chain joins TRBV7-2 to TRBJ2-1, with 13 bases matching TRBD2. Germline values: CDR1 SGHTA, CDR2 FQGNSA. The CDR3 length is 17 residues. J gave up 8 bases and V 6 bases, and 13 bases lay outside the gene matches.

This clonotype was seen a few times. The CDR3 sequence is CASSTWTRFLYEQYF. The DNA for the CDR3 is TGTGCCAGCAGTACTTGGACCCGTTTTCTGTACGAGCAGTACTTC. The chain employs TRBV6-2 or TRBV6-3 and TRBJ2-7; D unclear. V shed 5 bases and J shed 4 bases, with 18 bases lying between them. The CDR3 is made up of 15 amino acids. Germline CDR1 reads MNHEY; CDR2 reads SVGEGT.

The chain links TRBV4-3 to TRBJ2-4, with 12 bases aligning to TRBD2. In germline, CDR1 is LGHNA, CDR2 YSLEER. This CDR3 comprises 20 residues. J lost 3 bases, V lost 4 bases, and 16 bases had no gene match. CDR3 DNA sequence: TGCGCCAGCAGCCCCGCAGGTCCTAGCGGGAGGGCCTCGGGCAAAAACATTCAGTACTTC. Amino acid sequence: CASSPAGPSGRASGKNIQYF.

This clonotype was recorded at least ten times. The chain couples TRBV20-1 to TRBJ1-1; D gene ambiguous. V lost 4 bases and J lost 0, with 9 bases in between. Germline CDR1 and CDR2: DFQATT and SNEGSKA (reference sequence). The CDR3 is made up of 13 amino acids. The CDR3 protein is CSATHSMNTEAFF. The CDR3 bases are TGCAGTGCTACCCACTCCATGAACACTGAAGCTTTCTTT.

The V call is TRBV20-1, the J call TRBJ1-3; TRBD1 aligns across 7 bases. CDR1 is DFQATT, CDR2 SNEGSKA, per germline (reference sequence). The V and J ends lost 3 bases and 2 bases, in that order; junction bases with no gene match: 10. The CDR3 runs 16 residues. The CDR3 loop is CSASTTGQIAGNTIYF. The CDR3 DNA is TGCAGTGCTAGTACTACGGGACAGATAGCTGGAAACACCATATATTTT.

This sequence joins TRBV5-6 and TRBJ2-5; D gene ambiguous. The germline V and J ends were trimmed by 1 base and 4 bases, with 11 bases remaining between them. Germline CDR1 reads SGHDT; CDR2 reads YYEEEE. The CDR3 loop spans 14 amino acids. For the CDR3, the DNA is TGTGCCAGCAGCTTGCTGGGTCCTCGAGAGACCCAGTACTTC. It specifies CASSLLGPRETQYF.

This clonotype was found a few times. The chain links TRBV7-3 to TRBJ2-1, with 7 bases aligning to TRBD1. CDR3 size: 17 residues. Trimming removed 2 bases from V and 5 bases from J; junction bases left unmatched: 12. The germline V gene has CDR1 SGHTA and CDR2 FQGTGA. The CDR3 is CASSLPNRKGADNEQFF. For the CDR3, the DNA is TGTGCCAGCAGCTTACCCAACCGGAAGGGGGCCGACAATGAGCAGTTCTTC.

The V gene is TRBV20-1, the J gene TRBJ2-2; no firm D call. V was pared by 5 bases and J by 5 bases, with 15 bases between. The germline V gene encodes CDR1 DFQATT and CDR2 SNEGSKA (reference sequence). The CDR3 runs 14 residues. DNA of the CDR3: TGCAGTGCTCCGAGGTGGGAAGATACCGGGGAGCTGTTTTTT. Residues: CSAPRWEDTGELFF.

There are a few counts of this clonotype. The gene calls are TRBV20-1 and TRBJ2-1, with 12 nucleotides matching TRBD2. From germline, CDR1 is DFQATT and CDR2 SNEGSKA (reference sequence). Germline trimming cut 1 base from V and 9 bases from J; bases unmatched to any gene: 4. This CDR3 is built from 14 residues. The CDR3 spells CSARGLAGGGEQFF. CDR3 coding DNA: TGCAGTGCTAGAGGGCTAGCGGGAGGGGGTGAGCAGTTCTTC.

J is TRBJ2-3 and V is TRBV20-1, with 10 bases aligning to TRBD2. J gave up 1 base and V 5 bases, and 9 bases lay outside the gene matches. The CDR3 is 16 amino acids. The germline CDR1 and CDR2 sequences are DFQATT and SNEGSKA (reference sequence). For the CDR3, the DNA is TGCAGTGCTTTTCTAGCGGGAGACATTGGCACAGATACGCAGTATTTT. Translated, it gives CSAFLAGDIGTDTQYF.

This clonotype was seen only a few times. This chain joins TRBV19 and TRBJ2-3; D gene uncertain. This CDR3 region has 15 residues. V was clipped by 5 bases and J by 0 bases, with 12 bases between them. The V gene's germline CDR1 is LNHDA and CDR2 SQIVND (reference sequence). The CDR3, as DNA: TGTGCCAGTAGTGATCGCGGACCAAGCACAGATACGCAGTATTTT. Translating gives CASSDRGPSTDTQYF.

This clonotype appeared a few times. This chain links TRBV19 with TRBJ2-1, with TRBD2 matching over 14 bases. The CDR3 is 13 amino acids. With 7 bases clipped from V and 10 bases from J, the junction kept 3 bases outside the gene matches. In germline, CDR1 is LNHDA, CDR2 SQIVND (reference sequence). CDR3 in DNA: TGTGCCAGTATCGGACTAGCGGGAGGCGAGCAGTTCTTC. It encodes CASIGLAGGEQFF. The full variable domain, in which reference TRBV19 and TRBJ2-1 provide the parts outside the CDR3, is DGGITQSPKYLFRKEGQNVTLSCEQNLNHDAMYWYRQDPGQGLRLIYYSQIVNDFQKGDIAEGYSVSREKKESFPLTVTSAQKNPTAFYLCASIGLAGGEQFFGPGTRLTVL.

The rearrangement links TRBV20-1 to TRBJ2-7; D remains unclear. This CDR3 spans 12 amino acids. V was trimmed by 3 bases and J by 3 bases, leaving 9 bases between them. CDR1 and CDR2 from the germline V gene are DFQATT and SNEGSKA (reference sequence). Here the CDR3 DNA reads TGCAGTGCTAGTGACCTTCGCTACGAGCAGTACTTC. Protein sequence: CSASDLRYEQYF.

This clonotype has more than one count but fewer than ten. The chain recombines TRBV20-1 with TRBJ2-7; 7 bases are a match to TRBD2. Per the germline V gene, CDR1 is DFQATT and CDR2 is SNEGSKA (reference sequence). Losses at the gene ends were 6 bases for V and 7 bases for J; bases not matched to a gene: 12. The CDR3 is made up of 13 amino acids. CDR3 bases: TGCAGTGCCCATGCGGGAGCGCGAAAAGAGCAGTACTTC. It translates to CSAHAGARKEQYF.

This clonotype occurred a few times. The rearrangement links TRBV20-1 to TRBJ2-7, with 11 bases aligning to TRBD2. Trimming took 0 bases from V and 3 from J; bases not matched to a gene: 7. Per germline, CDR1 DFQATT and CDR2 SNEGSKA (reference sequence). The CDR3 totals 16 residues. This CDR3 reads CSARDERLAGSYEQYF. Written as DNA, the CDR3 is TGCAGTGCTAGAGATGAGAGACTAGCGGGAAGCTACGAGCAGTACTTC.

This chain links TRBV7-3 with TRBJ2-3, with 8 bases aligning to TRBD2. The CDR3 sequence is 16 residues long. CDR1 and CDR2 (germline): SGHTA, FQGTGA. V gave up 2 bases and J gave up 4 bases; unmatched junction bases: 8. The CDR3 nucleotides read TGTGCCAGCAGCTTACTCCCAGCGGGAGTAGCAGATACGCAGTATTTT. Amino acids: CASSLLPAGVADTQYF.

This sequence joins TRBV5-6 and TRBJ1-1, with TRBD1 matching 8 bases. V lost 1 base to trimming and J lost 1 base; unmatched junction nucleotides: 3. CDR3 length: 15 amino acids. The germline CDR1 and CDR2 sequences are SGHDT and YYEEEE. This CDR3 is CASSLPTGANTEAFF. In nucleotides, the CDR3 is TGTGCCAGCAGCTTGCCGACAGGGGCGAACACTGAAGCTTTCTTT.

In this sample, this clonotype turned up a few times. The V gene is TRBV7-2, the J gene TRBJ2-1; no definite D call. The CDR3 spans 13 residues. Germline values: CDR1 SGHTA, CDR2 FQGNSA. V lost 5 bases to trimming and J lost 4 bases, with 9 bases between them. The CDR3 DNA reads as TGTGCCAGCAGCACCCAAGGGTACAATGAGCAGTTCTTC. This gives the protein CASSTQGYNEQFF.

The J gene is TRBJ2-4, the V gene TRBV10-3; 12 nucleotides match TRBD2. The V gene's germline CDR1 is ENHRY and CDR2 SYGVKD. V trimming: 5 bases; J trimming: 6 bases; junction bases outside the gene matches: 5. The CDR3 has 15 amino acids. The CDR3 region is CAISPGLAGINIQYF. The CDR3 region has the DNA TGTGCCATCAGTCCTGGACTAGCGGGGATAAACATTCAGTACTTC.